Presented here are 17 T cell receptor beta chains from one specimen sequenced in a study of CD8+ T cells in alopecia areata. Treatment noted: oral pan-JAK inhibitor, 5-10 mg twice daily. Following RNA extraction, reverse transcription yielded cDNA that acted as the sequencing template. TCRdb's table, derived via immunoSEQ multiplex PCR, lists solely in-frame clones and lacks some. The sample has around 200,000 clones, about 48% seen once. Sequencing was performed on CD8+ T cells sorted from blood, taken at week 24, from a patient treated with tofacitinib. The origin of the receptors is a human donor with alopecia areata.

The rearrangement uses TRBV27 and TRBJ1-4; 11 bases are a match to TRBD1. Germline CDR1 and CDR2: MNHEY and SMNVEV (reference sequence). Trimming cost V 4 bases and J 4 bases; bases outside gene matches: 8. The CDR3 length is 17 residues. The CDR3 sequence is CASSSGQGGVSNEKLFF. The CDR3 DNA reads TGTGCCAGCAGTTCGGGACAGGGGGGGGTTAGTAATGAAAAACTGTTTTTT.

V gene TRBV4-3 combines with J gene TRBJ1-1; D gene ambiguous. Germline lookup yields CDR1 LGHNA and CDR2 YSLEER. This CDR3 contains 14 residues. Trimming removed 4 bases at V and 4 bases at J, with 13 bases between. This CDR3 reads CASSPSGSGTEAFF. DNA of the CDR3: TGCGCCAGCAGCCCTTCGGGGTCCGGCACTGAAGCTTTCTTT.

The J gene is TRBJ2-1, the V gene TRBV13, with 14 bases identical to TRBD2. Per the germline V gene, CDR1 is PRHDT and CDR2 is FYEKMQ (reference sequence). Germline trimming cut 0 bases from V and 5 bases from J; bases unmatched to any gene: 3. CDR3 length: 17 residues. CDR3 coding DNA: TGTGCCAGCAGCTTAGGAGGACTAGCGGGGGGTCACAATGAGCAGTTCTTC. Its protein is CASSLGGLAGGHNEQFF.

This clone has only a few counts. The chain's CDR3 is CASSPSDGYEQYF. The CDR3 nucleotides read TGTGCCAGCAGCCCATCGGACGGTTACGAGCAGTACTTC. This chain links TRBV7-7 with TRBJ2-7; D unresolved. Germline CDR1 SSHAT, CDR2 FNYEAQ (reference sequence). V was cut by 5 bases and J by 4 bases, with 12 bases left in between. The CDR3 has 13 amino acids.

The chain uses TRBV27 and TRBJ1-4; D gene uncertain. V was clipped by 6 bases and J by 5 bases, with 13 bases between them. Looked up from germline, CDR1 is MNHEY and CDR2 is SMNVEV (reference sequence). The CDR3 sequence is 14 residues long. The CDR3 DNA is TGTGCCAGCAGAGAAGACGGCAGAAATGAAAAACTGTTTTTT. This encodes CASREDGRNEKLFF.

The chain uses TRBV29-1 and TRBJ2-3; D possibly matches TRBD1 or TRBD2 (6 bases each). CDR1 SQVTM and CDR2 ANQGSEA come from the germline V gene. V was trimmed by 4 bases and J by 2 bases, leaving 13 bases between them. The CDR3 has 14 amino acids. CDR3 residues: CSVGGASSTDTQYF. The DNA for the CDR3 is TGCAGCGTTGGGGGGGCTTCTTCCACAGATACGCAGTATTTT.

The V call is TRBV4-1, the J call TRBJ2-3; no definite D call. Trimming took off 1 base at V and 4 bases at J, with 6 bases between the two ends. The CDR3 has 13 amino acids. Germline assignment: CDR1 MGHRA and CDR2 YSYEKL. The DNA for the CDR3 is TGCGCCAGCAGCCAAGTACCAGCAGATACGCAGTATTTT. It yields the protein CASSQVPADTQYF.

Only a few counts were recorded for this clone. This sequence joins TRBV27 and TRBJ2-3; D is tentatively TRBD1 or TRBD2 (6 bases each). Between the trimmed V and J ends, which lost 5 bases and 5 bases, there was a span of 17 bases. This CDR3 has 15 amino acids. The germline gives CDR1 MNHEY, CDR2 SMNVEV (reference sequence). In DNA form, the CDR3 reads TGTGCCAGCAGTCTCGGGGGCGCCCTGATAGATACGCAGTATTTT. Protein product: CASSLGGALIDTQYF.

V gene TRBV27 combines with J gene TRBJ2-2, with TRBD1 matching 8 bases. Germline lookup yields CDR1 MNHEY and CDR2 SMNVEV (reference sequence). J was trimmed by 1 base and V by 6 bases; bases with no gene match: 4. The CDR3 totals 15 residues. The CDR3 nucleotides are TGTGCCAGCAGCGGACAGGGAGTGAACACCGGGGAGCTGTTTTTT. This gives the protein CASSGQGVNTGELFF.

This clone was counted between two and nine times. CDR3 nucleotide sequence: TGCAGCGTTGACTTGGGGATCCAAGAGACCCAGTACTTC. Amino acid sequence: CSVDLGIQETQYF. V and J are TRBV29-1 and TRBJ2-5; no clear D. The CDR3 is made up of 13 amino acids. Germline CDR1 and CDR2: SQVTM and ANQGSEA. V dropped 3 bases and J dropped 1 base, with 9 bases sitting between them.

CDR3 coding DNA: TGCGCCAGCAGCTTGGCAGGGAGGGGCACTGAAGCTTTCTTT. Its translation: CASSLAGRGTEAFF. V is TRBV5-1 and J is TRBJ1-1, with D tentatively TRBD1 (5 bases). This CDR3 is 14 amino acids long. The germline V gene encodes CDR1 SGHRS and CDR2 YFSETQ. Trimming pared 0 bases from V and 4 bases from J, leaving 10 bases between.

J is TRBJ2-7 and V is TRBV4-3; D might be TRBD1 (5 bases). CDR3 length: 15 amino acids. Germline assignment: CDR1 LGHNA and CDR2 YSLEER. Trimming cost V 0 bases and J 2 bases, with 11 bases left between them. The CDR3 loop reads CASSQDGQGPYEQYF. The CDR3 region has the DNA TGCGCCAGCAGCCAAGATGGGCAGGGCCCCTACGAGCAGTACTTC.

The rearrangement links TRBV29-1 to TRBJ1-2; tentative D call: TRBD1 (6 bases). The CDR3 is made up of 13 amino acids. V lost 6 bases to trimming and J lost 4 bases, with 15 bases between them. Per germline, CDR1 SQVTM and CDR2 ANQGSEA. CDR3 region: CSVDLGGGYGYTF. CDR3 nucleotide sequence: TGCAGCGTGGATCTTGGGGGCGGCTATGGCTACACCTTC.

This clone came up a few times. This chain connects TRBV5-6 to TRBJ2-1, with 9 bases identical to TRBD1. Per germline, CDR1 SGHDT and CDR2 YYEEEE. J was trimmed by 7 bases and V by 5 bases; bases with no gene match: 10. This CDR3 has 15 amino acids. The CDR3 sequence is CASSKGQGSRNEQFF. The CDR3 region has the DNA TGTGCCAGCAGTAAGGGACAGGGAAGTCGGAATGAGCAGTTCTTC. Based on the CDR3 plus reference TRBV5-6 and TRBJ2-1, the full variable domain is DAGVTQSPTHLIKTRGQQVTLRCSPKSGHDTVSWYQQALGQGPQFIFQYYEEEERQRGNFPDRFSGHQFPNYSSELNVNALLLGDSALYLCASSKGQGSRNEQFFGPGTRLTVL.

This clone was picked up a small number of times. The chain recombines TRBV15 with TRBJ2-7; 10 nucleotides agree with TRBD1. This CDR3 has 14 residues. The J segment lost 3 bases and the V segment lost 5 bases, leaving 4 bases of the junction unmatched. Germline V gene lookup returns CDR1 LNHNV and CDR2 YYDKDF (reference sequence). The CDR3 DNA follows: TGTGCCACCAGCGGTGGACAGGGGGTCTACGAGCAGTACTTC. Protein sequence: CATSGGQGVYEQYF.

The J gene is TRBJ1-2, the V gene TRBV4-3; D is undetermined. V was shortened by 0 bases and J by 4 bases, with 9 bases between the two germline ends. This CDR3 has 14 amino acids. CDR1 and CDR2 (germline): LGHNA, YSLEER. Here the CDR3 reads CASSQDLETYGYTF. CDR3 coding DNA: TGCGCCAGCAGCCAAGATTTAGAGACCTATGGCTACACCTTC.

V is TRBV5-4 and J is TRBJ2-7, with TRBD2 identical over 10 bases. The CDR3 extends over 16 amino acids. V lost 4 bases and J lost 2; bases outside the gene matches: 9. In germline, CDR1 is SGHNT, CDR2 YYREEE (reference sequence). CDR3 coding DNA: TGTGCCAGCAGCCCAGAATCTAGCGGGGGCACCTACGAGCAGTACTTC. This gives the protein CASSPESSGGTYEQYF.